This record concerns one T cell receptor delta chain sequence. CDR1 and CDR2 from the germline V gene are TVYSNPD and GDNSRS (reference sequence). This CDR3 has 21 residues. V dropped 2 bases and J dropped 1 base, with 27 bases sitting between them. The data belong to a study of gamma-delta chains in newborns, infants, children. Across the study: Microbial exposure reportedly drives polyclonal innate γδ T cell expansion after birth.

TCRdb re-called the reads via CATT. The sample carries fewer than 5,500 delta-chain clones, less than 40% recorded once. The TCR sequence derives from a child who received the measles vaccine. The genes are TRDV3 and TRDJ3; possible D gene TRDD2, 5 bases. Sequenced material: blood. The CDR3 DNA sequence: TGTGCCTTTGACTACCTACCCTTCTACCTCCTAGTTTCCTGGGACACCCGACAGATGTTTTTC. Its protein product is CAFDYLPFYLLVSWDTRQMFF. Full variable domain (remainder filled in from reference TRDV3 and TRDJ3): CDKVTQSSPDQTVASGSEVVLLCTYDTVYSNPDLFWYRIRPDYSFQFVFYGDNSRSEGADFTQGRFSVKHILTQKAFHLVISPVRTEDSATYYCAFDYLPFYLLVSWDTRQMFFGTGIKLFVEP.